These 26 T cell receptor beta chains share one sample of origin, sequenced in a study of sequential checkpoint blockade in melanoma. Stated treatment: randomized to nivolumab then ipilimumab (arm A) or the reverse (arm B). Clones were read by immunoSEQ multiplex PCR, and TCRdb kept only the in-frame ones, dropping some. The repertoire holds about 28,000 clones, with 65% to 85% as singletons. This sample comprised CD8+ T cells sorted from blood (inferred from file names), obtained from a patient given nivolumab and ipilimumab in sequence. The receptors were sampled from a human donor with melanoma.

This clone was seen once. The J gene is TRBJ2-1, the V gene TRBV18; 10 positions match TRBD1. CDR3 length: 16 amino acids. Germline trimming cut 6 bases from V and 8 bases from J; bases unmatched to any gene: 13. From germline, CDR1 is KGHSH and CDR2 LQKENI. The CDR3 DNA reads TGTGCCAGCTCCCGCCCCCGGGACAGGGGAATGTATGAGCAGTTCTTC. Protein product: CASSRPRDRGMYEQFF.

The chain joins TRBV7-9 to TRBJ2-4; TRBD1 matches at 8 bases. CDR1 SEHNR and CDR2 FQNEAQ come from the germline V gene (reference sequence). CDR3 length equals 13 residues. Trimming at V came to 4 bases and at J to 8 bases, leaving 4 bases not matched to a gene. The CDR3 sequence: CASSSGQGYIQYF. In nucleotides, the CDR3 is TGTGCCAGCAGCTCAGGACAGGGATACATTCAGTACTTC.

The V gene is TRBV9, the J gene TRBJ2-5; TRBD1 matches 10 bases. CDR3 size: 17 residues. CDR1 SGDLS and CDR2 YYNGEE come from the germline V gene. With V trimmed by 3 bases and J by 5 bases, 13 bases remained unmatched. The CDR3 sequence: CASSATGDRGVLETQYF. The CDR3 DNA reads TGTGCCAGCAGCGCCACTGGGGACAGGGGTGTCCTGGAGACCCAGTACTTC. Full variable domain (rest looked up from reference TRBV9 and TRBJ2-5): DSGVTQTPKHLITATGQRVTLRCSPRSGDLSVYWYQQSLDQGLQFLIQYYNGEERAKGNILERFSAQQFPDLHSELNLSSLELGDSALYFCASSATGDRGVLETQYFGPGTRLLVL.

The rearrangement uses TRBV6-1 and TRBJ2-2; D might be TRBD2 (6 bases). Germline V gene data show CDR1 as MNHNS and CDR2 as SASEGT. V was pared by 6 bases and J by 7 bases, with 12 bases between. This CDR3 comprises 13 residues. CDR3 protein: CASSLREYGELFF. The DNA for the CDR3 is TGTGCCAGCAGCCTACGGGAGTACGGGGAGCTGTTTTTT.

The chain recombines TRBV5-6 with TRBJ1-6; weak D call: TRBD1 (6 bases). CDR1 is SGHDT, CDR2 YYEEEE, per germline. V lost 0 bases to trimming and J lost 7 bases, with 11 bases between them. The CDR3 is made up of 15 amino acids. CDR3 amino acids: CASSLGSGQNSPLHF. The CDR3 nucleotides are TGTGCCAGCAGCTTGGGGTCAGGACAGAATTCACCCCTCCACTTT.

This chain connects TRBV9 to TRBJ2-2, with unresolved D. This CDR3 has 16 residues. Germline assignment: CDR1 SGDLS and CDR2 YYNGEE. V lost 5 bases and J 0 bases, leaving 14 bases between the germline ends. The CDR3 nucleotides are TGTGCCAGCAGTTATGGAAACAGACCGAACACCGGGGAGCTGTTTTTT. It encodes CASSYGNRPNTGELFF.

The rearrangement joins TRBV4-1 to TRBJ2-2; D might be TRBD2 (6 bases). V dropped 1 base and J dropped 4 bases, with 7 bases sitting between them. The CDR3 loop spans 14 amino acids. From germline, CDR1 is MGHRA and CDR2 YSYEKL. CDR3 coding DNA: TGCGCCAGCAGCCAAGTGGGAGGCACCGGGGAGCTGTTTTTT. Translation gives CASSQVGGTGELFF.

V usage is TRBV4-3 and J usage is TRBJ2-3, with D perhaps TRBD1 (6 bases). The CDR3 is 15 amino acids. Per the germline V gene, CDR1 is LGHNA and CDR2 is YSLEER. The V and J ends lost 2 bases and 6 bases respectively, with 15 bases between them. The CDR3 loop is CASSQRDNPGDTQYF. For the CDR3, the DNA is TGCGCCAGCAGCCAACGGGACAATCCTGGGGATACGCAGTATTTT.

V and J are TRBV14 and TRBJ1-6, with D perhaps TRBD1 (6 bases). From germline, CDR1 is SGHDN and CDR2 FVKESK. The CDR3 is 17 amino acids. V lost 2 bases and J 5 bases, leaving 16 bases between the germline ends. The CDR3 loop reads CASSQPGGAPNNSPLHF. In nucleotides, the CDR3 is TGTGCCAGCAGCCAACCGGGGGGCGCCCCAAATAATTCACCCCTCCACTTT.

The chain has TRBV28 and TRBJ1-6; 9 positions match TRBD1. The J segment lost 7 bases and the V segment lost 3 bases, leaving 7 bases of the junction unmatched. Per germline, CDR1 MDHEN and CDR2 SYDVKM. The CDR3 length is 16 residues. The CDR3 coding sequence is TGTGCCAGCAGTTTGGCCGCCGGGACAGGGAATTCACCCCTCCACTTT. This translates into CASSLAAGTGNSPLHF. The complete variable domain, with remaining parts taken from reference TRBV28 and TRBJ1-6, reads DVKVTQSSRYLVKRTGEKVFLECVQDMDHENMFWYRQDPGLGLRLIYFSYDVKMKEKGDIPEGYSVSREKKERFSLILESASTNQTSMYLCASSLAAGTGNSPLHFGNGTRLTVT.

This chain uses TRBV19 with TRBJ2-6, with a weak D call TRBD1 (5 bases). CDR1 and CDR2 from the germline V gene are LNHDA and SQIVND (reference sequence). Trimming took 6 bases from V and 4 from J, leaving 13 bases between them. The CDR3 runs to 15 residues. The chain's CDR3 is CASSIGAQGANVLTF. CDR3 in DNA: TGTGCCAGTAGCATTGGGGCGCAGGGGGCCAACGTCCTGACTTTC.

This clone was found once. A junction boundary mismatches the germline segment, possibly from a read error. This same CDR3 is encoded by further DNA sequences in the sample. The V and J genes are TRBV27 and TRBJ2-7; D perhaps matches TRBD2 (6 bases). The CDR3 contains 15 residues. Germline V gene data show CDR1 as MNHEY and CDR2 as SMNVEV (reference sequence). DNA of the CDR3: TGCGCCAGCAGTTTAGGGCTAGCGAACACCTACGAGCAGTACTTC. Residues: CASSLGLANTYEQYF.

In this sample, this clone turned up a few times. This CDR3 is CASSHTRAGNTIYF. The CDR3 DNA follows: TGCGCCAGCAGCCATACGAGGGCTGGAAACACCATATATTTT. The chain carries TRBV4-3 and TRBJ1-3; D remains unclear. In germline, CDR1 is LGHNA, CDR2 YSLEER. The V gene lost 3 bases and the J gene lost 2 bases, with 8 bases spanning the gap. The length of the CDR3 is 14 residues.

The chain joins TRBV27 to TRBJ2-4, with D tentatively TRBD2 (6 bases). The V end lost 3 bases, the J end lost 0 bases, and 21 bases lay between the germline ends. The length of the CDR3 is 19 residues. Germline-derived CDR1 and CDR2 are MNHEY and SMNVEV (reference sequence). CDR3 coding DNA: TGTGCCAGCAGTTTTTTTCCCCCCGGTAGCGGAGTAGCCAAAAACATTCAGTACTTC. This encodes CASSFFPPGSGVAKNIQYF.

Of note for this clone: Other DNA variants within this sample encode the same CDR3. The V and J genes are TRBV6-6 and TRBJ2-7, with TRBD1 matching 11 bases. Germline-derived CDR1 and CDR2 are MNHNY and SVGAGI (reference sequence). There are 14 residues in the CDR3. V shed 3 bases and J 3 bases; nucleotides not matched to a gene: 1. The DNA for the CDR3 is TGTGCCAGCAGTTATGGGACAGGGGGCTACGAGCAGTACTTC. It encodes CASSYGTGGYEQYF.

The CDR3 reads CAWKPDSSYNSPLHF. CDR3 nucleotide sequence: TGTGCCTGGAAGCCAGACAGCTCCTATAATTCACCCCTCCACTTT. The chain combines TRBV30 with TRBJ1-6; D possibly corresponds to TRBD1 (5 bases). CDR1 and CDR2 from the germline V gene are GTSNPN and SVGIG (reference sequence). The CDR3 length is 15 residues. V lost 4 bases and J lost 0, with 10 bases in between.

This chain links TRBV9 with TRBJ2-7; D may be TRBD1 (5 bases). The CDR3 sequence is 15 residues long. Germline CDR1 reads SGDLS; CDR2 reads YYNGEE. V lost 2 bases to trimming and J lost 0 bases, with 12 bases between them. CDR3 region: CASSVPGPVSYEQYF. In DNA form, the CDR3 reads TGTGCCAGCAGCGTCCCAGGGCCCGTCTCCTACGAGCAGTACTTC.

Only a few counts were recorded for this clone. The J gene is TRBJ2-2, the V gene TRBV19, with D possibly TRBD1 on 6 matching bases. CDR1 is LNHDA, CDR2 SQIVND, per germline (reference sequence). CDR3 size: 14 residues. V was shortened by 6 bases and J by 4 bases, with 12 bases between the two germline ends. CDR3 DNA sequence: TGTGCCAGTAGCCTTTTGGGGGCCACCGGGGAGCTGTTTTTT. This gives the protein CASSLLGATGELFF.

In this sample, this clone turned up a few times. V and J are TRBV7-6 and TRBJ1-4; D not resolved. The CDR3 is 13 residues long. Germline CDR1 reads SGHVS; CDR2 reads FNYEAQ. V was pared by 6 bases and J by 7 bases, with 12 bases between. This chain's CDR3 is CASSRVEGEKLFF. The CDR3 DNA follows: TGTGCCAGCAGTCGGGTAGAGGGTGAAAAACTGTTTTTT.

Only one count was recorded for this clone. This chain joins TRBV5-1 and TRBJ1-6; D ambiguous. The CDR3 is 13 amino acids. Trimming removed 4 bases at V and 10 bases at J, with 12 bases between. Germline CDR1 reads SGHRS; CDR2 reads YFSETQ. CDR3 sequence (DNA): TGCGCCAGCAGCGTGGGGAGAGGGTCACCCCTCCACTTT. This sequence encodes CASSVGRGSPLHF.

This clone was observed a single time. This chain joins TRBV10-3 and TRBJ1-2, with D tentatively TRBD1 (6 bases). CDR1 and CDR2 from the germline V gene are ENHRY and SYGVKD. The CDR3 has 18 residues. The V end lost 0 bases, the J end lost 3 bases, and 20 bases lay between the germline ends. The CDR3 loop is CAISESAGGAVHYYGYTF. DNA of the CDR3: TGTGCCATCAGTGAGTCAGCGGGGGGCGCGGTTCATTACTATGGCTACACCTTC.

This rearrangement joins TRBV9 to TRBJ2-1; 12 nucleotides agree with TRBD2. Germline CDR1 is SGDLS and CDR2 is YYNGEE. The CDR3 has 15 residues. V shed 2 bases and J 8 bases; nucleotides not matched to a gene: 5. The CDR3 reads CASSVGLAGTDEQFF. The CDR3 coding sequence is TGTGCCAGCAGCGTCGGACTAGCGGGAACTGATGAGCAGTTCTTC.

The chain employs TRBV27 and TRBJ2-3; no reliable D call. The CDR3 is 12 amino acids. Germline V lookup: CDR1 MNHEY, CDR2 SMNVEV (reference sequence). The V and J ends lost 7 bases and 0 bases respectively, with 5 bases between them. The CDR3 DNA sequence: TGTGCCAGCACCAGTAGCACAGATACGCAGTATTTT. As protein: CASTSSTDTQYF.

This clone was observed a few times. The chain employs TRBV19 and TRBJ2-1; possible D gene TRBD1, 6 bases. The CDR3 contains 14 residues. The germline V gene encodes CDR1 LNHDA and CDR2 SQIVND (reference sequence). The V end lost 3 bases, the J end lost 7 bases, and 13 bases lay between the germline ends. CDR3: CASSIGTSANEQFF. The CDR3 DNA reads TGTGCCAGTAGTATCGGGACATCAGCTAATGAGCAGTTCTTC.

Only one count was recorded for this clone. This CDR3 fails to terminate in the conserved phenylalanine or tryptophan, so it likely reflects a read error. The DNA is omitted, as the CDR3 cannot be located on it reliably, and the CDR3 follows TCRdb's listing. The gene calls are TRBV6-1 and TRBJ1-2. The CDR3 totals 12 residues, both ends included. Germline V lookup: CDR1 MNHNS, CDR2 SASEGT. CDR3 protein: CATKKRDGPGDV.

The rearrangement links TRBV9 to TRBJ2-1, with TRBD2 identical over 10 bases. Trimming at V came to 6 bases and at J to 3 bases, leaving 12 bases not matched to a gene. The CDR3 extends over 17 amino acids. Germline V gene lookup returns CDR1 SGDLS and CDR2 YYNGEE. DNA of the CDR3: TGTGCCAGCACTCCCGGGGACCTAGCGGGAGTCTACAATGAGCAGTTCTTC. This encodes CASTPGDLAGVYNEQFF. The variable domain in full, completed from reference TRBV9 and TRBJ2-1, reads DSGVTQTPKHLITATGQRVTLRCSPRSGDLSVYWYQQSLDQGLQFLIQYYNGEERAKGNILERFSAQQFPDLHSELNLSSLELGDSALYFCASTPGDLAGVYNEQFFGPGTRLTVL.